This T cell receptor (beta chain) was retrieved from a study of blood T cells in healthy people across ages. Study-wide points: Strong correlation was found linking TCR beta diversity to naive T cell percentage.

CDR3 length: 13 amino acids. The ends were cut back, 0 bases at V and 5 bases at J, with 8 bases in the middle. Germline V CDR1 and CDR2: SGHRS, YFSETQ. This clonotype appeared a few times. Its antigen is unidentified. A second PCR, run for about 7 to 11 cycles, used a sample-barcoded 5' primer plus a J-beta primer mix. TCRdb fed the 5' RACE reads into MiXCR, producing one record per CDR3 protein. The data contain over 600,000 distinct CDR3 sequences, about 61% of them singletons. The source of this sequence is a man in his forties in good health. The sequenced sample consisted of blood. The chain combines TRBV5-1 with TRBJ2-5; the D gene could be TRBD1 or TRBD2 (5 bases each). The CDR3 loop reads CASSLDRRETQYF. DNA for the CDR3: TGCGCCAGCAGCTTGGACAGGAGGGAGACCCAGTACTTC. Together with reference TRBV5-1 and TRBJ2-5, the CDR3 gives the full variable domain: KAGVTQTPRYLIKTRGQQVTLSCSPISGHRSVSWYQQTPGQGLQFLFEYFSETQRNKGNFPGRFSGRQFSNSRSEMNVSTLELGDSALYLCASSLDRRETQYFGPGTRLLVL.